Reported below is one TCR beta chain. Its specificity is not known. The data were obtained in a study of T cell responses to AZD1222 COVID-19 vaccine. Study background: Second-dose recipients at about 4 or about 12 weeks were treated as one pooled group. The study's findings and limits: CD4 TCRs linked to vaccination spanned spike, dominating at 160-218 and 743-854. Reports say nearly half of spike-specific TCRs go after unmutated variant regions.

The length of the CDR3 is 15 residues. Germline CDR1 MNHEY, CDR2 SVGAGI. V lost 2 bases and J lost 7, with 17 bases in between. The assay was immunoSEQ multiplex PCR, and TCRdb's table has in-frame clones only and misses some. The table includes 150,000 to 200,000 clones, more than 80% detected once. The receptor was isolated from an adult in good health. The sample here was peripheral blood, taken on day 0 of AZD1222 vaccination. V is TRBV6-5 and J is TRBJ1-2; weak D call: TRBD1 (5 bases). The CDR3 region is CASSYGDGHRFGYTF. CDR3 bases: TGTGCCAGCAGTTACGGGGACGGGCACCGCTTTGGCTACACCTTC.